Below, one T cell receptor (beta chain) is given with its context. These data come from a study of shared clonotypes between healthy human individuals. Adult donors, all healthy and HIV-negative, had no recent acute infections or vaccinations. This CDR3 contains 15 residues. J was trimmed by 5 bases and V by 3 bases; bases with no gene match: 6. Germline V gives CDR1 SGHNT, CDR2 YYREEE (reference sequence). The assay used deep level. The protocol was immunoSEQ multiplex PCR, while the TCRdb copy is restricted to in-frame clones and leaves out a portion. This sample has 780,000 or so clones, with 72% found just once.

The clonotype comes from a woman younger than 45 in good health. Sequencing was done on a sample of memory CD4+ T cells sorted from blood. Subset given: CD45RA-negative fraction. The chain joins TRBV5-4 to TRBJ2-1; 9 bases are shared with TRBD2. CDR3 sequence (DNA): TGTGCCAGCAGCTCGGGGACTAGCCCTAACAATGAGCAGTTCTTC. As protein: CASSSGTSPNNEQFF.